This TCR beta chain originates from a study of spatial heterogeneity in lung cancer. Study in general: Available follow-up PBMC samples, collected a median of roughly 2 years post-resection, were sequenced.

Study-wide results and caveats: Compared with follow-up, resection was when ubiquitous expanded tumor TCRs appeared in blood more.

MiXCR, applied by TCRdb to the 5' RACE reads, yields one record per CDR3 protein. The data show around 70,000 distinct CDR3 sequences, with nearly 9% seen just once and more than 1.5% held by the top ten. The time point denotes: blood at routine non-recurrence follow-up after resection. The sequenced material consisted of unsorted whole RNA from tumor, nontumor lung or frozen PBMC. Germline values: CDR1 KGHSH, CDR2 LQKENI. This CDR3 contains 15 residues. V gave up 3 bases and J gave up 6 bases; unmatched junction bases: 6. This clonotype was picked up a small number of times. Its antigen is unknown. This TCR derives from a female donor with early-stage non-small cell lung cancer. The sequencing here drew on PBMCs, taken at follow-up. The chain has TRBV18 and TRBJ2-1; 9 nucleotides agree with TRBD2. CDR3 coding DNA: TGTGCCAGCTCACCCCCGGGACTAGCAGGCAATGAGCAGTTCTTC. The encoded protein is CASSPPGLAGNEQFF.